The clone carrying this T cell receptor (beta chain) was recorded a few times. Trimming at V came to 3 bases and at J to 7 bases, leaving 15 bases not matched to a gene. This CDR3 comprises 18 residues. Per germline, CDR1 SEHNR and CDR2 FQNEAQ (reference sequence). This entry is derived from a study of blood T cell repertoires in COVID-19. All enrollees were about 18 to 89 years old and from fewer than 25 US areas. Sequencing was performed with immunoSEQ multiplex PCR; in TCRdb, only in-frame clones are kept and a portion is missing. The repertoire holds 200,000 to 250,000 clones, with 80% to 90% as singletons.

This sequence was found in a woman between 45 and 60 years old in a cohort exposed to, infected with or recovered from COVID-19 (not recorded which). Material: PBMCs or T cells enriched from blood (not recorded which). V and J are TRBV7-9 and TRBJ1-4; TRBD1 matches at 9 bases. CDR3 in DNA: TGTGCCAGCAGCTTCGGGGCTTACAGGGGGCCTTTGGGTGAAAAACTGTTTTTT. It translates to CASSFGAYRGPLGEKLFF.